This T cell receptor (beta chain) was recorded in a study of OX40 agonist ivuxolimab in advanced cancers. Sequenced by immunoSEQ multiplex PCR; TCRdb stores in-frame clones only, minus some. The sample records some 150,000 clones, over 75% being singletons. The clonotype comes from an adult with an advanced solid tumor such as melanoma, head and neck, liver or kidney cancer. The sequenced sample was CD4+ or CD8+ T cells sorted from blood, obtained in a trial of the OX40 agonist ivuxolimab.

The CDR3 spells CASSYLSQGAFF. CDR3 bases: TGTGCCAGCAGTTACTTGAGCCAGGGAGCTTTCTTT. This chain uses TRBV6-5 with TRBJ1-1; TRBD1 might be the D (5 bases). V dropped 1 base and J dropped 10 bases, with 10 bases sitting between them. Germline loops: CDR1 MNHEY, CDR2 SVGAGI. The CDR3 is 12 amino acids.